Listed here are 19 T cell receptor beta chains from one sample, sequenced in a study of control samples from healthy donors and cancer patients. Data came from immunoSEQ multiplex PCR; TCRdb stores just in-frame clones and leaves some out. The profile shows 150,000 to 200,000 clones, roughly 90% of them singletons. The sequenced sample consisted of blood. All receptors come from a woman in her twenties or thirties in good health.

Here the CDR3 reads CASSFQGNTEAFF. In DNA, the CDR3 is TGTGCCAGCAGCTTTCAGGGGAATACTGAAGCTTTCTTT. The chain employs TRBV5-4 and TRBJ1-1, with D possibly TRBD1 on 6 matching bases. The CDR3 contains 13 residues. Looked up from germline, CDR1 is SGHNT and CDR2 is YYREEE (reference sequence). The V end was cut by 2 bases, the J end by 5 bases, with 10 bases between.

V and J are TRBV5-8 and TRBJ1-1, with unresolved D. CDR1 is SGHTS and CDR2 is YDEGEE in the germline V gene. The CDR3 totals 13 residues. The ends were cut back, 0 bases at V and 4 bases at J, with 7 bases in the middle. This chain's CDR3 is CASSLGLTTEAFF. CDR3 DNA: TGTGCCAGCAGCTTGGGATTAACCACTGAAGCTTTCTTT.

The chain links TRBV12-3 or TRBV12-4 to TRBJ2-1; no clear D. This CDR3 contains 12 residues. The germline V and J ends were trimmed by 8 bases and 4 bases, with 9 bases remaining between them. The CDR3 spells CASQGIYNEQFF. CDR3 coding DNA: TGTGCCAGCCAAGGGATATACAATGAGCAGTTCTTC.

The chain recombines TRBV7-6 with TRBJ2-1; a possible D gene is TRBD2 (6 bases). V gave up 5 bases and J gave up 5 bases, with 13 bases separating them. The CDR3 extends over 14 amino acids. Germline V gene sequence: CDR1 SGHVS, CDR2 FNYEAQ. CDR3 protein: CASSTGVGDNEQFF. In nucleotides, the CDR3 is TGTGCCAGCAGCACGGGAGTCGGGGACAATGAGCAGTTCTTC.

This chain's CDR3 is CASSPDKGETQYF. The DNA of the CDR3 is TGTGCCAGCAGCCCTGACAAGGGCGAGACCCAGTACTTC. This sequence joins TRBV5-6 and TRBJ2-5; D gene uncertain. CDR1 is SGHDT and CDR2 is YYEEEE in the germline V gene. V was pared by 4 bases and J by 5 bases, with 12 bases between. This CDR3 spans 13 amino acids. The whole variable domain, remainder taken from reference TRBV5-6 and TRBJ2-5, is DAGVTQSPTHLIKTRGQQVTLRCSPKSGHDTVSWYQQALGQGPQFIFQYYEEEERQRGNFPDRFSGHQFPNYSSELNVNALLLGDSALYLCASSPDKGETQYFGPGTRLLVL.

The CDR3 loop reads CASSQDRIAGKETQYF. CDR3 nucleotide sequence: TGTGCCAGCAGCCAAGATCGGATAGCGGGAAAAGAGACCCAGTACTTC. The V gene is TRBV3-1 (or the pseudogene TRBV3-2), the J gene TRBJ2-5; 8 bases fit TRBD2. The CDR3 sequence is 16 residues long. Germline assignment: CDR1 LGHDT and CDR2 YNNKEL (reference sequence). Germline trimming cut 0 bases from V and 3 bases from J; bases unmatched to any gene: 6.

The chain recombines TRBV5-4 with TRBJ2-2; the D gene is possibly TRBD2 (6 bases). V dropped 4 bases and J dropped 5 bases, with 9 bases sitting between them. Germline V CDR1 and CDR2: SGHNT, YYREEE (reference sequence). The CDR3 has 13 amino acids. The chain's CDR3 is CASSLSGTGELFF. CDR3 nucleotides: TGTGCCAGCAGCCTTAGCGGTACCGGGGAGCTGTTTTTT.

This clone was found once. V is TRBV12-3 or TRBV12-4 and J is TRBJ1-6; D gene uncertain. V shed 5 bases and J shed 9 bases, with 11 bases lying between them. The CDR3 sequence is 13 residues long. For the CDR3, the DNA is TGTGCCAGCAGTATCAGTGGTGGTTCACCCCTCCACTTT. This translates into CASSISGGSPLHF.

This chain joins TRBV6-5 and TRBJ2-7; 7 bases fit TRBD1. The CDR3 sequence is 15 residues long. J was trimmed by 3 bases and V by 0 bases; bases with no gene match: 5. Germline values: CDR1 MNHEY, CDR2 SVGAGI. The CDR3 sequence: CASSYSRGRNYEQYF. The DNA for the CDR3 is TGTGCCAGCAGTTACTCGAGGGGGCGGAACTACGAGCAGTACTTC.

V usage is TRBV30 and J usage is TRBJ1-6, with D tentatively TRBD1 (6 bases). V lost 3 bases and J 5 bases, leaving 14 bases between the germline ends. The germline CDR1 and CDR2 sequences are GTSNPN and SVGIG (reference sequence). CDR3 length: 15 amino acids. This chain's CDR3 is CAWRGGGRNNSPLHF. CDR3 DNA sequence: TGTGCCTGGAGAGGGGGGGGCAGAAATAATTCACCCCTCCACTTT.

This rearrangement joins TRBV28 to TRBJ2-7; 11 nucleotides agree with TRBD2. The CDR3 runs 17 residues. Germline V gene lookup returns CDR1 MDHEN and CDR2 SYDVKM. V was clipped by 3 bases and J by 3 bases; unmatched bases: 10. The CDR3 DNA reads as TGTGCCAGCAGTTTGTTCGCCCGAACTAGCGGGAGCTACGAGCAGTACTTC. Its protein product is CASSLFARTSGSYEQYF.

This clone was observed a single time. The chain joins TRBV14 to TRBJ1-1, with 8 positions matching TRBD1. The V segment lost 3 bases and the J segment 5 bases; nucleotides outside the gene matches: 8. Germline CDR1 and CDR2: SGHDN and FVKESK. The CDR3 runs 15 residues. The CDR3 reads CASSHLDRGGTEAFF. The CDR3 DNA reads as TGTGCCAGCAGCCACCTAGACAGGGGTGGGACTGAAGCTTTCTTT.

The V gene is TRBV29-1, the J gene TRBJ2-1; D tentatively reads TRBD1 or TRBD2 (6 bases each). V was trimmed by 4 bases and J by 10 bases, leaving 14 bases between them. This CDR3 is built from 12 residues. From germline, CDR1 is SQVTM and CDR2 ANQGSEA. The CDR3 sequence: CSVGGAAVEQFF. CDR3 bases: TGCAGCGTTGGGGGGGCCGCTGTGGAGCAGTTCTTC.

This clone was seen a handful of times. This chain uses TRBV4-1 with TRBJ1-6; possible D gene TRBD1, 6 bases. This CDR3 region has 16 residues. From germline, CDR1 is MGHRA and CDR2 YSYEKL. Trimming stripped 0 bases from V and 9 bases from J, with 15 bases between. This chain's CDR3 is CASSQERGQGISPLHF. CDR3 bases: TGCGCCAGCAGCCAAGAGAGAGGGCAGGGGATTTCACCCCTCCACTTT.

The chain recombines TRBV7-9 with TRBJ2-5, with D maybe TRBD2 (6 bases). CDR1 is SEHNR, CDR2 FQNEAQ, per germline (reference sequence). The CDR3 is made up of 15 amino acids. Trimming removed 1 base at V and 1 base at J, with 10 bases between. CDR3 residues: CASSLGFGGQETQYF. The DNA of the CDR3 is TGTGCCAGCAGCTTAGGTTTCGGGGGCCAAGAGACCCAGTACTTC.

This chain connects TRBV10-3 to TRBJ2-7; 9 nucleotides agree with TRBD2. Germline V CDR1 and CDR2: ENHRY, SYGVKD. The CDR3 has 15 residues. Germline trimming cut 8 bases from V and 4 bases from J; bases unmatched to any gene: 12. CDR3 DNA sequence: TGTGCCATCCCCCTCCTCTTAGCGGGAGTATACGAGCAGTACTTC. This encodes CAIPLLLAGVYEQYF.

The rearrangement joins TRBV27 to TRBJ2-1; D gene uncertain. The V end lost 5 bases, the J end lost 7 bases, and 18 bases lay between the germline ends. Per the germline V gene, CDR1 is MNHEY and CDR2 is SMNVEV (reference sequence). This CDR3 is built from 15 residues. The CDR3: CASSMVRAFPNEQFF. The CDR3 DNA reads TGTGCCAGCAGTATGGTCCGGGCATTCCCGAATGAGCAGTTCTTC.

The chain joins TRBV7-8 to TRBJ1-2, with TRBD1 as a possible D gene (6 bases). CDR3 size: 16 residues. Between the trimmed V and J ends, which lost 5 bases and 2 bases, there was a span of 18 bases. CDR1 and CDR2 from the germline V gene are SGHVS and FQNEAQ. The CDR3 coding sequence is TGTGCCAGCAGCCCCGACGGGGGCCGGTTCAACTATGGCTACACCTTC. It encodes CASSPDGGRFNYGYTF.

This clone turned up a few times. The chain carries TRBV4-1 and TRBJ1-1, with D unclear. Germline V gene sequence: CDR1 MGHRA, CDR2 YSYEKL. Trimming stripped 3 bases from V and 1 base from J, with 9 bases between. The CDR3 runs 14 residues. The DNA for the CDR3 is TGCGCCAGCAGCCAGGGAAGCGCGAACACTGAAGCTTTCTTT. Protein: CASSQGSANTEAFF.